One sample yielded the 16 T cell receptor beta chains listed below, sequenced in a study of OX40 agonist ivuxolimab in advanced cancers. Produced via immunoSEQ multiplex PCR; TCRdb's table is partial and in-frame only. The sample lists roughly 50,000 clones, 80% to 85% occurring once. The sequencing here drew on CD4+ or CD8+ T cells sorted from blood, taken in a trial of the OX40 agonist ivuxolimab. The source is an adult with an advanced solid tumor such as melanoma, head and neck, liver or kidney cancer.

This sequence joins TRBV28 and TRBJ1-1; D call uncertain. This CDR3 is built from 13 residues. V dropped 6 bases and J dropped 10 bases, with 18 bases sitting between them. Germline lookup yields CDR1 MDHEN and CDR2 SYDVKM. Here the CDR3 DNA reads TGTGCCAGCAGCGAACTCGCGGGGTCGGGAGCTTTCTTT. It codes for CASSELAGSGAFF.

The rearrangement joins TRBV2 to TRBJ2-7; D possibly uses TRBD1 or TRBD2 (5 bases each). The CDR3 contains 13 residues. V lost 6 bases and J lost 3, with 12 bases in between. CDR1 SNHLY and CDR2 FYNNEI come from the germline V gene. The chain's CDR3 is CASRPGPDYEQYV. CDR3 sequence (DNA): TGTGCCAGCAGGCCGGGACCCGACTACGAGCAGTACGTC.

This chain joins TRBV9 and TRBJ2-7; 8 positions match TRBD2. Germline trimming cut 0 bases from V and 2 bases from J; bases unmatched to any gene: 4. The CDR3 loop spans 15 amino acids. Germline CDR1 SGDLS, CDR2 YYNGEE. CDR3 nucleotide sequence: TGTGCCAGCAGCGTAGCCAGCGGGAGTGCCTACGAGCAGTACTTC. It translates to CASSVASGSAYEQYF.

This chain uses TRBV27 with TRBJ1-6; the D is unclear. Per germline, CDR1 MNHEY and CDR2 SMNVEV (reference sequence). The CDR3 is 15 amino acids. The ends were cut back, 6 bases at V and 6 bases at J, with 15 bases in the middle. This CDR3 reads CASSWDREGNSPLHF. In DNA, the CDR3 is TGTGCCAGCAGCTGGGATAGGGAGGGTAATTCACCCCTCCACTTT.

This chain joins TRBV6-6 and TRBJ2-7, with TRBD1 identical over 8 bases. V gave up 6 bases and J gave up 0 bases; unmatched junction bases: 7. The length of the CDR3 is 15 residues. Germline loops: CDR1 MNHNY, CDR2 SVGAGI (reference sequence). DNA of the CDR3: TGTGCCAGCAGCCGGGACAGGACCAGCTCCTACGAGCAGTACGTC. Its translation: CASSRDRTSSYEQYV.

This chain joins TRBV7-2 and TRBJ2-7; possibly TRBD1 for D (6 bases). V lost 1 base to trimming and J lost 1 base, with 14 bases between them. This CDR3 spans 16 amino acids. Germline V gene lookup returns CDR1 SGHTA and CDR2 FQGNSA. In DNA form, the CDR3 reads TGTGCCAGCAGCTTAGATTGGCAGGGGATTTCCTACGAGCAGTACTTC. Protein: CASSLDWQGISYEQYF. Combining the CDR3 with reference TRBV7-2 and TRBJ2-7 gives the whole variable domain GAGVSQSPSNKVTEKGKDVELRCDPISGHTALYWYRQSLGQGLEFLIYFQGNSAPDKSGLPSDRFSAERTGGSVSTLTIQRTQQEDSAVYLCASSLDWQGISYEQYFGPGTRLTVT.

The chain is built from TRBV2 and TRBJ2-2, with 7 bases identical to TRBD2. The CDR3 covers 13 residues. The germline CDR1 and CDR2 sequences are SNHLY and FYNNEI. Trimming took 7 bases from V and 7 from J; bases not matched to a gene: 6. DNA for the CDR3: TGTGCCAGCATCGCGGGGGTCGGCGGGGAGCTGTTTTTT. Translated: CASIAGVGGELFF.

The V call is TRBV21-1, the J call TRBJ2-1; the table's D call of TRBD1 was not tested on the DNA. TRBV21-1 is a pseudogene locus. This CDR3 has 15 residues. This CDR3 reads CASSPGTGENNEQFF. CDR3 in DNA: TGTGCCAGCAGCCCCGGGACAGGGGAAAACAATGAGCAGTTCTTC.

The CDR3 DNA follows: TGTGCCAGCAGTTTAAATTGGCAGGGGAATAGCAATCAGCCCCAGCATTTT. It yields the protein CASSLNWQGNSNQPQHF. V usage is TRBV27 and J usage is TRBJ1-5; the D gene is possibly TRBD1 (6 bases). Between the trimmed V and J ends, which lost 2 bases and 0 bases, there was a span of 14 bases. CDR1 is MNHEY and CDR2 is SMNVEV in the germline V gene (reference sequence). This CDR3 is built from 17 residues.

The CDR3 DNA is TGTGCCAGCAGTGAAGCTAGCGGGAGATACGAGCAGTACTTC. It codes for CASSEASGRYEQYF. V gene TRBV2 combines with J gene TRBJ2-7; 9 bases align to TRBD2. After removal of 0 bases from V and 4 bases from J, the junction contained 1 base not matched to a gene. CDR1 is SNHLY, CDR2 FYNNEI, per germline. This CDR3 comprises 14 residues.

This rearrangement joins TRBV18 to TRBJ1-2, with D unresolved. Germline V gene data show CDR1 as KGHSH and CDR2 as LQKENI. The CDR3 runs 16 residues. Trimming left V 2 bases short and J 0 bases short, with 13 bases between. CDR3 amino acids: CASSPFEAGANYGYTF. DNA of the CDR3: TGTGCCAGCTCACCATTTGAAGCCGGGGCTAACTATGGCTACACCTTC.

CDR3 in DNA: TGTGCCAGCAGTTCAAAACGGACAGGGGTGGGCGGCTACACCTTC. Protein product: CASSSKRTGVGGYTF. The chain is built from TRBV7-8 and TRBJ1-2, with TRBD1 matching over 9 bases. The length of the CDR3 is 15 residues. With V trimmed by 6 bases and J by 8 bases, 13 bases remained unmatched. The germline V gene has CDR1 SGHVS and CDR2 FQNEAQ.

The chain is built from TRBV5-4 and TRBJ2-1, with 13 bases aligning to TRBD2. Germline-derived CDR1 and CDR2 are SGHNT and YYREEE (reference sequence). Trimming removed 3 bases from V and 8 bases from J; junction bases left unmatched: 5. This CDR3 contains 15 residues. The CDR3 region has the DNA TGTGCCAGCAGCTCCGGGACTAGCGGGATAGATGAGCAGTTCTTC. It yields the protein CASSSGTSGIDEQFF. Full variable domain (missing parts from reference TRBV5-4 and TRBJ2-1): ETGVTQSPTHLIKTRGQQVTLRCSSQSGHNTVSWYQQALGQGPQFIFQYYREEENGRGNFPPRFSGLQFPNYSSELNVNALELDDSALYLCASSSGTSGIDEQFFGPGTRLTVL.

This clone was counted a single time. V gene TRBV28 combines with J gene TRBJ2-5; TRBD1 matches at 11 bases. The germline V gene encodes CDR1 MDHEN and CDR2 SYDVKM. The trim removed 5 bases at V and 6 bases at J, leaving 11 bases unmatched. This CDR3 contains 16 residues. In nucleotides, the CDR3 is TGTGCCAGCAGTCCTCCGGGACAGGGGGTAGGGAAGACCCAGTACTTC. It is translated as CASSPPGQGVGKTQYF.

The CDR3 sequence: CASSRDPEGGGYTF. CDR3 coding DNA: TGTGCCAGCAGCAGAGACCCGGAGGGGGGGGGCTACACCTTC. This chain links TRBV6-6 with TRBJ1-2; possible D gene TRBD1, 6 bases. Germline V gives CDR1 MNHNY, CDR2 SVGAGI (reference sequence). The CDR3 has 14 amino acids. V lost 6 bases to trimming and J lost 8 bases, with 19 bases between them.

This clone was recorded many times. The chain combines TRBV11-2 with TRBJ1-2; D uncertain. V gave up 4 bases and J gave up 6 bases, with 15 bases separating them. The CDR3 contains 14 residues. In germline, CDR1 is SGHAT, CDR2 FQNNGV. The CDR3 DNA follows: TGTGCCAGCAGCTCCCTTCACTGGGTTGATGGCTACACCTTC. Amino acids: CASSSLHWVDGYTF.